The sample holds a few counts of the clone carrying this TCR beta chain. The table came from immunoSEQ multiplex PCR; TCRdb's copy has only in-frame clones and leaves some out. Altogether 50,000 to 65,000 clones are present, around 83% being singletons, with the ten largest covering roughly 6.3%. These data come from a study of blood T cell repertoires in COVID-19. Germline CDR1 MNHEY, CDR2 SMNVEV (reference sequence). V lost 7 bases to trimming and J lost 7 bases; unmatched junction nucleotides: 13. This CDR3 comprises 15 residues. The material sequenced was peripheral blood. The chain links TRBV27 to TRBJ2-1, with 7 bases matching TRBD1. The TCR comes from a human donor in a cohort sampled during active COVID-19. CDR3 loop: CASNTNRGRGNEQFF. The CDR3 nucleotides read TGTGCCAGCAACACGAACAGGGGAAGGGGAAATGAGCAGTTCTTC.